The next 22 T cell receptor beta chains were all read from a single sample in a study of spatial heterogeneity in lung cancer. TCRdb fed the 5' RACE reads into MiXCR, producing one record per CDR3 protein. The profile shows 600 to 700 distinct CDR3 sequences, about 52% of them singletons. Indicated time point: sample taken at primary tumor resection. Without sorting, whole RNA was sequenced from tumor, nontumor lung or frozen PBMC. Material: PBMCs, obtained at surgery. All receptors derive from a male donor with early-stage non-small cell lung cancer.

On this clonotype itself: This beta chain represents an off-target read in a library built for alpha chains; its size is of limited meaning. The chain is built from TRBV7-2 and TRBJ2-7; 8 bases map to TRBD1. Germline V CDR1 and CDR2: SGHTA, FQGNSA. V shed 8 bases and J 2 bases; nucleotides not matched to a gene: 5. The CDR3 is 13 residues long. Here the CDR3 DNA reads TGTGCCAGCGGAAGGACAGGGCCCTACGAGCAGTACTTC. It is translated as CASGRTGPYEQYF.

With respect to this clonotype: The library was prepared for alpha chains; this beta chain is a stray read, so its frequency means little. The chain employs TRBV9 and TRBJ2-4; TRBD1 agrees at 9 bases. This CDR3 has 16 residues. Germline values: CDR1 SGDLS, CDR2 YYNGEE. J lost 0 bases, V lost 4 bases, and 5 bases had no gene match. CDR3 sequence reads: CASSFGQGLAKNIQYF. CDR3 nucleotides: TGTGCCAGCAGCTTCGGACAGGGGTTAGCCAAAAACATTCAGTACTTC.

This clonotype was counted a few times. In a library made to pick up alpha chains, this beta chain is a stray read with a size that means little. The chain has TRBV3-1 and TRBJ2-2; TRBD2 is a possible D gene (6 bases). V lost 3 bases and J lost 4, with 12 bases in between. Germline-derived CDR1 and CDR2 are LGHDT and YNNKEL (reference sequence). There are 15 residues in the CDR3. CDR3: CASSHGGAVTGELFF. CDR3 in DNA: TGTGCCAGCAGCCATGGCGGGGCCGTCACCGGGGAGCTGTTTTTT.

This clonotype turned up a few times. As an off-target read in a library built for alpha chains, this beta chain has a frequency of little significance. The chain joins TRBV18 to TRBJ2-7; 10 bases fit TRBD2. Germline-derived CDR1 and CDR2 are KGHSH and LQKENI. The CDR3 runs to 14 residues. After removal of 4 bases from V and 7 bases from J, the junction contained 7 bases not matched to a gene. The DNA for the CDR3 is TGTGCCAGCTCACAAGCGGGAGGGATAGGAGAGCAGTACTTC. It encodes CASSQAGGIGEQYF.

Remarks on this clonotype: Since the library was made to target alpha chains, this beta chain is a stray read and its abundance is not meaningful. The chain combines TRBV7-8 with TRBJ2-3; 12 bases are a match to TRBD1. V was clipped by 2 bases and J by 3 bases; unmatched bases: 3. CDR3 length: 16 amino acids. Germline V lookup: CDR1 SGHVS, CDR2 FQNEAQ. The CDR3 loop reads CASSLRGQGATDTQYF. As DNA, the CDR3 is TGTGCCAGCAGCTTAAGGGGACAGGGGGCAACAGATACGCAGTATTTT.

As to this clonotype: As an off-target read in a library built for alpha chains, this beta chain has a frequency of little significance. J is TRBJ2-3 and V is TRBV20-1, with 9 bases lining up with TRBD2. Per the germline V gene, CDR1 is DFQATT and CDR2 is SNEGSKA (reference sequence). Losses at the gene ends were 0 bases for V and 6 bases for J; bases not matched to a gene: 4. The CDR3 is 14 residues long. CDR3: CSARDGSGGDTQYF. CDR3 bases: TGCAGTGCTAGAGATGGCAGCGGGGGGGATACGCAGTATTTT.

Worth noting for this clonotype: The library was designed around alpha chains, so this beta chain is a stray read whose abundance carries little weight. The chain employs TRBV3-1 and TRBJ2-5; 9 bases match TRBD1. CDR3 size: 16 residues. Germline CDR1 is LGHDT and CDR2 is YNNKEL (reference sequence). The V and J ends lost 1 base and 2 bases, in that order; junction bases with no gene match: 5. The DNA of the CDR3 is TGTGCCAGCAGCCAAGTCGGGACAGGGCAACAAGAGACCCAGTACTTC. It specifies CASSQVGTGQQETQYF.

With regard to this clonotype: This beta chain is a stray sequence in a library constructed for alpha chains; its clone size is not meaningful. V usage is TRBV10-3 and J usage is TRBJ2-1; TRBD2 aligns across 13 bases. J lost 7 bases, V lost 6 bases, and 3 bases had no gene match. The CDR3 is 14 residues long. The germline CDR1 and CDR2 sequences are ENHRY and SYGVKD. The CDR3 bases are TGTGCCATCAGCCCGACTAGCGGGAGGAATGAGCAGTTCTTC. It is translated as CAISPTSGRNEQFF.

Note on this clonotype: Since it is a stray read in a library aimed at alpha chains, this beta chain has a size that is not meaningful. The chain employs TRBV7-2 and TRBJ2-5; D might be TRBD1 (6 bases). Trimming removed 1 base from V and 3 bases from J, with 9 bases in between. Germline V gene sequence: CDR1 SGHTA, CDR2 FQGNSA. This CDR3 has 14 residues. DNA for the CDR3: TGTGCCAGCAGCTTAGGCAGGGGCAAAGAGACCCAGTACTTC. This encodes CASSLGRGKETQYF.

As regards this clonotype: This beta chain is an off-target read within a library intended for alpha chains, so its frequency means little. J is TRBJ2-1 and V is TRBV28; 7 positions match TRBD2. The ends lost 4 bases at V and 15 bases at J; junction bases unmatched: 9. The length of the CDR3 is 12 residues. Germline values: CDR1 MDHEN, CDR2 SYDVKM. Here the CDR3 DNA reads TGTGCCAGCAGTTCTACAGCGGGACCTCGGTTCTTC. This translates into CASSSTAGPRFF. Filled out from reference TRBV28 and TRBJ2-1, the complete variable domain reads DVKVTQSSRYLVKRTGEKVFLECVQDMDHENMFWYRQDPGLGLRLIYFSYDVKMKEKGDIPEGYSVSREKKERFSLILESASTNQTSMYLCASSSTAGPRFFGPGTRLTVL.

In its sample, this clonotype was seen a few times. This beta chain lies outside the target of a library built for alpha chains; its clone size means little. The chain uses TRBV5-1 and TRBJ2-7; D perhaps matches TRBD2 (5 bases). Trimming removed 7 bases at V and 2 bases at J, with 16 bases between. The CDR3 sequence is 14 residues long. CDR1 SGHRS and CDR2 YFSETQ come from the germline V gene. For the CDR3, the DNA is TGCGCCAGCTCTCCGGACTCGTTTACCTACGAGCAGTACTTC. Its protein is CASSPDSFTYEQYF.

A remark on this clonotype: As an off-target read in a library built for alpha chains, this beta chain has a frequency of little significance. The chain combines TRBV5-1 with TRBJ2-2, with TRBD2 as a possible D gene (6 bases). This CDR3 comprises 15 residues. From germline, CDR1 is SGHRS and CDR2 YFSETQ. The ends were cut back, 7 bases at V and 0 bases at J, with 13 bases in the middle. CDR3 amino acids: CASSAGGANTGELFF. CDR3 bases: TGCGCCAGCTCGGCTGGCGGGGCGAACACCGGGGAGCTGTTTTTT.

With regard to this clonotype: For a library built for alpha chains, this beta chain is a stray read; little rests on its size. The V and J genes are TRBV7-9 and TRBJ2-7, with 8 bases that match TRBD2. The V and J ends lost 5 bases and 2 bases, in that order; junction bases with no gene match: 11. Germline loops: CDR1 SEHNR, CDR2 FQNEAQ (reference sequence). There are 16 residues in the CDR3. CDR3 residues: CASSPETSAFPYEQYF. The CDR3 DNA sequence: TGTGCCAGCAGCCCTGAGACTAGCGCCTTTCCCTACGAGCAGTACTTC.

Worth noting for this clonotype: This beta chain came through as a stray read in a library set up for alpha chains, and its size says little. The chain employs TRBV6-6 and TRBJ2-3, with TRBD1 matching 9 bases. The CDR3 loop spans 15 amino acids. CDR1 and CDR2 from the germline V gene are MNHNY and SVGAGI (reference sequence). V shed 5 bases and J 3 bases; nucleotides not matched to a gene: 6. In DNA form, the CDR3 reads TGTGCCAGCAGTGAACAGGGGGCTGGGACAGATACGCAGTATTTT. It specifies CASSEQGAGTDTQYF.

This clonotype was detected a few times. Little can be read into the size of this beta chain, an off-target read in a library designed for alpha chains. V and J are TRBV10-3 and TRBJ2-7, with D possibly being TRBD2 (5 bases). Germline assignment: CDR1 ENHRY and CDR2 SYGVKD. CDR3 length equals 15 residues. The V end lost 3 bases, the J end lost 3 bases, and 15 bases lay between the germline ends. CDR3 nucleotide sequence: TGTGCCATCAGTGAACAGCCACTAGGGCTCTACGAGCAGTACTTC. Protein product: CAISEQPLGLYEQYF.

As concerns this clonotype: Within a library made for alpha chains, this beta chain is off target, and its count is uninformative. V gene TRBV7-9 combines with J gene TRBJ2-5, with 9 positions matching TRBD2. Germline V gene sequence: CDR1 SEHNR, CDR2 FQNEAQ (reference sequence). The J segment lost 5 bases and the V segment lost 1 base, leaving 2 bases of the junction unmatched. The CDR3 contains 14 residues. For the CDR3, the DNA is TGTGCCAGCAGCTTAGTAGCGGGAGACGAGACCCAGTACTTC. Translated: CASSLVAGDETQYF.

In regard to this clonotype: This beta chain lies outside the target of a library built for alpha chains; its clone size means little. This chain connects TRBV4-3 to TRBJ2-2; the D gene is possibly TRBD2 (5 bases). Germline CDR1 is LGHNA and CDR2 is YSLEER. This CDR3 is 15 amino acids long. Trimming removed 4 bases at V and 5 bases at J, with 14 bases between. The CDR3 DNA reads TGCGCCAGCAGCCGTCTGAGGGAAGGAACCGGGGAGCTGTTTTTT. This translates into CASSRLREGTGELFF.

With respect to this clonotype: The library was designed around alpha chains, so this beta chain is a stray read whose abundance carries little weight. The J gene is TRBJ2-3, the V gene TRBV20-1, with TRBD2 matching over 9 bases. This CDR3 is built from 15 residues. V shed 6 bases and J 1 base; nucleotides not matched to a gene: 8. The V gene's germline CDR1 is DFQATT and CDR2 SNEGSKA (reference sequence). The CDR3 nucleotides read TGCAGTGCACAGAGGGCTAGCGGGGGCACAGATACGCAGTATTTT. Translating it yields CSAQRASGGTDTQYF.

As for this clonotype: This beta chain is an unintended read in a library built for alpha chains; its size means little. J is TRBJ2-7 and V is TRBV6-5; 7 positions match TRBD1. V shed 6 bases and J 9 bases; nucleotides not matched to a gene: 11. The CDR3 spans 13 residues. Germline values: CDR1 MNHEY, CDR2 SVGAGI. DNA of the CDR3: TGTGCCAGCAGGCCGGACAGGAGCCTTGGGCAGTACTTC. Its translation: CASRPDRSLGQYF.

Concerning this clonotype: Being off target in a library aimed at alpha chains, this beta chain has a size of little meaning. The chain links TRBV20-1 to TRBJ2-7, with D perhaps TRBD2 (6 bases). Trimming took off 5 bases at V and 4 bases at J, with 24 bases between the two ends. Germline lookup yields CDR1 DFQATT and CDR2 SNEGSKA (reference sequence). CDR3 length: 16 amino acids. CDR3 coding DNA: TGCAGTGCTTCCCCCCGGGAGAGGACATATAGTTACGAGCAGTACTTC. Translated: CSASPRERTYSYEQYF.

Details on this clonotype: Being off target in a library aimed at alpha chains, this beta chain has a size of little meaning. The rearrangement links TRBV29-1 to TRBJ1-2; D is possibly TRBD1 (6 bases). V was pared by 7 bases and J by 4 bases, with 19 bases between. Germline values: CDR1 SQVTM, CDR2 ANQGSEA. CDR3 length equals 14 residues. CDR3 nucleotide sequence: TGCAGCGCAGAGGTCCCAGAACAGGGCTATGGCTACACCTTC. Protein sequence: CSAEVPEQGYGYTF.

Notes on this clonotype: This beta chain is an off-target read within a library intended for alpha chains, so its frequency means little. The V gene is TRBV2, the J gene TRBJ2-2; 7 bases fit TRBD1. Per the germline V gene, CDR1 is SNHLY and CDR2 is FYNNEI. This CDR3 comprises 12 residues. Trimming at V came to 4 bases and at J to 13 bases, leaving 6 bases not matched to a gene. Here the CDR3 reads CASSARGPGLFF. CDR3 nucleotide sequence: TGTGCCAGCAGTGCAAGGGGGCCTGGGCTGTTTTTT.